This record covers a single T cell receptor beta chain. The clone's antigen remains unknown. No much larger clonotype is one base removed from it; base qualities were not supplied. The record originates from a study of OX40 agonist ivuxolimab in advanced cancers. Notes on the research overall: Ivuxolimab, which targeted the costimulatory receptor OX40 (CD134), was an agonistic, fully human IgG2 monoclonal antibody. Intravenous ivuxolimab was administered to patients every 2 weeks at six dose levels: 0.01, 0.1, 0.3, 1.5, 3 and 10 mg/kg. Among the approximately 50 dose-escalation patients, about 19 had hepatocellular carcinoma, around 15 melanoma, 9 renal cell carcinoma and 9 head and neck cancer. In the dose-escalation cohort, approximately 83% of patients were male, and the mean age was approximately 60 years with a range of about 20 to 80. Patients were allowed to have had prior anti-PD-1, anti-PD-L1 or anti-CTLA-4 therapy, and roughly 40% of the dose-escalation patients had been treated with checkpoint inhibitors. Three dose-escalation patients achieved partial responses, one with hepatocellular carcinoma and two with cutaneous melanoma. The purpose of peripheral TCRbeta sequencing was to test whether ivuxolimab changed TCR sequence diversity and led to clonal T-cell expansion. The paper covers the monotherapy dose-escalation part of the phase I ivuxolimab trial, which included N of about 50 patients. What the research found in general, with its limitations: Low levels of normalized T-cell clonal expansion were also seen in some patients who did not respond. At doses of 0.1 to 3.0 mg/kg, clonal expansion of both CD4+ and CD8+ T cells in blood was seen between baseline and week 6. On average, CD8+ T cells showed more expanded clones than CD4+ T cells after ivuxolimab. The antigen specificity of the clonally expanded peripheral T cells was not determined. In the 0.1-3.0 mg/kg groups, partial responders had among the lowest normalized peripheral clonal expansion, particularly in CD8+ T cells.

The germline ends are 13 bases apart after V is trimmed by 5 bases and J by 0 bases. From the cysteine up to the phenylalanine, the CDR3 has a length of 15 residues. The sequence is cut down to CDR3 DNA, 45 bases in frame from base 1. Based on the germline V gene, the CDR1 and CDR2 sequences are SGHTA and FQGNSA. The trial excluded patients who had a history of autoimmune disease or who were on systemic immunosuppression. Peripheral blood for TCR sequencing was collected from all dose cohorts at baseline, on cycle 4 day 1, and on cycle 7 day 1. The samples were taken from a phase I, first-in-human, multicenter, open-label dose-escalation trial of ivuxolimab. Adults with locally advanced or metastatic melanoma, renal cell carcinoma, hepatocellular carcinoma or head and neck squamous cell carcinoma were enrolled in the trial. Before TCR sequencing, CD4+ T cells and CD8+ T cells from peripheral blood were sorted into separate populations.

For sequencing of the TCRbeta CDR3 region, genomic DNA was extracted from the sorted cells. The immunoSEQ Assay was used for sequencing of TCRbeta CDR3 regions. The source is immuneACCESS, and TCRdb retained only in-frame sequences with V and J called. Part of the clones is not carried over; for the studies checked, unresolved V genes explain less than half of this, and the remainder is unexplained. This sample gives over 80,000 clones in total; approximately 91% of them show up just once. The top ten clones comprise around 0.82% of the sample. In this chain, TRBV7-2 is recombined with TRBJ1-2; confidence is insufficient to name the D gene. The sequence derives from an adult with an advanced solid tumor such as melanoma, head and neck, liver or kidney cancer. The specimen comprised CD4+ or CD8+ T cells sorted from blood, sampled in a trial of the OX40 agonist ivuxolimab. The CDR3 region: CASSLSVGANYGYTF. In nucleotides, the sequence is TGTGCCAGCAGCCTTAGCGTCGGAGCTAACTATGGCTACACCTTC.